This T cell receptor (beta chain) was identified during a study of post-analysis software for immune sequencing data. Carried by the TCR beta cDNA libraries were unique molecular identifiers. TCRdb called the PCR reads again in MiXCR, with one record for every CDR3 protein. The sample contains approximately 360,000 distinct CDR3 sequences, less than 35% of which appear only once. This clonotype was seen a few times. The receptor was isolated from a girl under 18 with multiple sclerosis. Sequencing was performed on blood.

This CDR3 is CASSQPGQGNEQYF. The CDR3 nucleotides are TGCGCCAGCAGCCAACCTGGACAGGGAAACGAGCAGTACTTC. The chain recombines TRBV4-3 with TRBJ2-7, with 8 positions matching TRBD1. The V gene's germline CDR1 is LGHNA and CDR2 YSLEER. Unmatched junction bases numbered 5, after V lost 2 bases and J lost 5 bases. This CDR3 is 14 amino acids long.